This TCR beta chain appears in the sequencing data of a study of graft-versus-host responses after intestinal transplantation. Background on the study: As for transplant type, recipients had multivisceral, liver-intestinal, or isolated intestinal grafts. Study-wide results and caveats: Present in recipient marrow, GvH clones included some that appeared first in ileum or blood.

In regard to this clone: Its matching antigen is unknown.

CDR3 length: 12 residues. V was clipped by 4 bases and J by 5 bases, with 8 bases between them. Per the germline V gene, CDR1 is SEHNR and CDR2 is FQNEAQ (reference sequence). Generated by immunoSEQ multiplex PCR, the TCRdb table keeps only in-frame clones and is missing some. This table has around 25,000 clones, roughly 94% appearing once. This TCR came from a human patient who received an intestinal transplant, so some T cells may come from the graft donor. The chain uses TRBV7-9 and TRBJ1-1; D is undetermined. The sample was PBMCs, taken 156 days after intestinal transplant. The DNA for the CDR3 is TGTGCCAGCAGCTCCCCCGGTACTGAAGCTTTCTTT. Its translation: CASSSPGTEAFF.